The source of this T cell receptor beta chain is a study of shared clonotypes between healthy human individuals. Study findings and constraints: Depth of sequencing was expected to influence donor clonotype sharing.

Sequencing used immunoSEQ multiplex PCR; TCRdb keeps in-frame clones, though not all of them. The data show about 460,000 clones, over 60% seen once. Comments on this clone: Its antigen remains unidentified.

Germline-derived CDR1 and CDR2 are SGHRS and YFSETQ. The CDR3 runs to 15 residues. Trimming took 2 bases from V and 0 from J; bases not matched to a gene: 2. Specimen: PBMCs. This receptor was obtained from a woman in her forties in good health. Some clones in this sample may be carry-over from other donors' samples. The V call is TRBV5-1, the J call TRBJ1-2, with 9 positions matching TRBD1. The CDR3 sequence is CASSFGTGTNYGYTF. CDR3 nucleotide sequence: TGCGCCAGCAGCTTCGGGACAGGGACTAACTATGGCTACACCTTC.